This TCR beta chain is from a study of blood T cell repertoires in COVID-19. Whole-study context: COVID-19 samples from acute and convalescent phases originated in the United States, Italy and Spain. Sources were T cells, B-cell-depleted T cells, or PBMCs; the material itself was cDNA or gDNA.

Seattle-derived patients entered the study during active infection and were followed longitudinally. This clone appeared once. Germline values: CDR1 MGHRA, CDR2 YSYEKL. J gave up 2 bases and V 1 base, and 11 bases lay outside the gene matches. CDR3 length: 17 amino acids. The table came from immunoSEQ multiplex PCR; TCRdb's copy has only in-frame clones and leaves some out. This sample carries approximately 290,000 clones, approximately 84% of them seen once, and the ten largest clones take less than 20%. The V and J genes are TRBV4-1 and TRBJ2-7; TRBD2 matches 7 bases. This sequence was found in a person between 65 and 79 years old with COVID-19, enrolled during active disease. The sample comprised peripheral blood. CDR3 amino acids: CASSQVAGAGQAYEQYF. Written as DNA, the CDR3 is TGCGCCAGCAGCCAAGTGGCGGGAGCAGGCCAGGCCTACGAGCAGTACTTC.